One and the same sample provided the 2 T cell receptor beta chains below, sequenced in a study of human CD8 memory T cell subsets. It was UMI-labeled 5' RACE by which the TCR beta libraries were made. For each CDR3 protein, TCRdb gives one entry from its re-call of the 5' RACE reads, without DNA. The sample data list 7,000 or so distinct CDR3 sequences. Sequences were obtained from CD8+ stem-like memory T cells (TSCM and TCM) sorted from PBMCs. Sample subset: stem-like memory CD8 T cells (TSTEM), CCR7+ PD-1- TIGIT-. The source of these receptors is a human donor in good health.

The chain recombines TRBV10-3 with TRBJ1-2; checking the TCRdb D call of TRBD1 is not possible without DNA. CDR1 ENHRY and CDR2 SYGVKD come from the germline V gene. The CDR3 covers 13 residues. CDR3 sequence: CAISDLTGSGYTF.

V gene TRBV7-9 combines with J gene TRBJ2-1; checking the TCRdb D call of TRBD1 is not possible without DNA. This CDR3 spans 18 amino acids. Germline-derived CDR1 and CDR2 are SEHNR and FQNEAQ (reference sequence). CDR3 protein: CASSMDRGWSGVRNEQFF.